The 22 T cell receptor beta chains given below trace back to one sample, sequenced in a study of PD-1 blockade in mismatch repair-deficient tumors. This table comes from immunoSEQ multiplex PCR, and its TCRdb copy is limited to in-frame clones, with some not included. The sample consists of around 13,000 clones, about nine tenths of them appearing once. As to time point: identical roughly 10-day culture without peptide (control). The antigens of these receptors remain unknown. The sequencing here drew on cells cultured in vitro, taken from a patient treated with pembrolizumab. Receptor source: an adult with mismatch repair-deficient cancer.

The J gene is TRBJ1-1, the V gene TRBV6-5; no reliable D call. This CDR3 comprises 14 residues. Trimming pared 2 bases from V and 5 bases from J, leaving 12 bases between. CDR1 and CDR2 (germline): MNHEY, SVGAGI. CDR3 sequence reads: CASSYMVGKTEAFF. CDR3 DNA: TGTGCCAGCAGTTACATGGTTGGCAAAACTGAAGCTTTCTTT.

The rearrangement links TRBV7-9 to TRBJ1-1; TRBD1 agrees at 7 bases. Trimming removed 5 bases from V and 0 bases from J; junction bases left unmatched: 15. Germline values: CDR1 SEHNR, CDR2 FQNEAQ (reference sequence). The CDR3 is made up of 18 amino acids. The CDR3 sequence: CASSPELTGIGMNTEAFF. CDR3 nucleotides: TGTGCCAGCAGCCCGGAATTGACAGGGATAGGGATGAACACTGAAGCTTTCTTT.

The chain recombines TRBV2 with TRBJ2-4; TRBD2 matches 7 bases. Trimming took 4 bases from V and 1 from J; bases not matched to a gene: 4. This CDR3 is built from 15 residues. The V gene's germline CDR1 is SNHLY and CDR2 FYNNEI. Here the CDR3 DNA reads TGTGCCAGCAGTGGGCGGGAGAATGCCAAAAACATTCAGTACTTC. This codes for CASSGRENAKNIQYF.

The chain couples TRBV7-9 to TRBJ2-7; 8 positions match TRBD2. Germline trimming cut 6 bases from V and 4 bases from J; bases unmatched to any gene: 11. The V gene's germline CDR1 is SEHNR and CDR2 FQNEAQ (reference sequence). This CDR3 is 15 amino acids long. The CDR3 bases are TGTGCCAGCAGACCACCGGGACTAGGCTATTACGAGCAGTACTTC. This translates into CASRPPGLGYYEQYF.

The chain carries TRBV6-1 and TRBJ1-6, with D unclear. V was cut by 2 bases and J by 7 bases, with 9 bases left in between. Germline values: CDR1 MNHNS, CDR2 SASEGT. The CDR3 contains 14 residues. CDR3: CASSETGTNSPLHF. The CDR3 DNA sequence: TGTGCCAGCAGTGAAACCGGAACGAATTCACCCCTCCACTTT.

V gene TRBV2 combines with J gene TRBJ2-7; TRBD2 matches at 14 bases. This CDR3 has 21 amino acids. Germline-derived CDR1 and CDR2 are SNHLY and FYNNEI. The V gene end was trimmed by 6 bases and the J gene end by 0 bases; junction bases not matched to a gene: 19. In DNA, the CDR3 is TGTGCCAGCAGCGGGACTAGCGGGAGCCAGAGGTCTCTAGGGCCCTCCTACGAGCAGTACTTC. Translated: CASSGTSGSQRSLGPSYEQYF.

The V gene is TRBV5-4, the J gene TRBJ2-2, with D unclear. The length of the CDR3 is 14 residues. Germline values: CDR1 SGHNT, CDR2 YYREEE (reference sequence). Trimming took 1 base from V and 4 from J, leaving 8 bases between them. The CDR3 nucleotides read TGTGCCAGCAGCTTGTTGTCCGGCACCGGGGAGCTGTTTTTT. Its protein is CASSLLSGTGELFF.

A few counts support this clone. V usage is TRBV18 and J usage is TRBJ2-7; D perhaps matches TRBD1 (5 bases). This CDR3 contains 14 residues. V lost 10 bases to trimming and J lost 4 bases, with 20 bases between them. Per the germline V gene, CDR1 is KGHSH and CDR2 is LQKENI. The CDR3 DNA is TGTGCCACCACCGGTACGGACACAGCGTACGAGCAGTACTTC. It yields the protein CATTGTDTAYEQYF.

CDR3 region: CASSQGGPTGANVLTF. Here the CDR3 DNA reads TGTGCCAGCAGTCAAGGGGGCCCGACTGGGGCCAACGTCCTGACTTTC. J is TRBJ2-6 and V is TRBV28; TRBD1 aligns across 7 bases. Germline V gene sequence: CDR1 MDHEN, CDR2 SYDVKM. The V gene end was trimmed by 5 bases and the J gene end by 2 bases; junction bases not matched to a gene: 6. The CDR3 sequence is 16 residues long.

J is TRBJ1-4 and V is TRBV19, with D hard to call. Trimming stripped 6 bases from V and 7 bases from J, with 12 bases between. CDR1 and CDR2 from the germline V gene are LNHDA and SQIVND (reference sequence). This CDR3 is 13 amino acids long. CDR3 sequence (DNA): TGTGCCAGTAGCCCCCACCCTGGTGAAAAACTGTTTTTT. This encodes CASSPHPGEKLFF.

The chain carries TRBV5-1 and TRBJ1-4; perhaps TRBD1 as D (5 bases). Between the trimmed V and J ends, which lost 4 bases and 5 bases, there was a span of 15 bases. Germline V gene data show CDR1 as SGHRS and CDR2 as YFSETQ. The CDR3 is made up of 15 amino acids. CDR3 DNA sequence: TGCGCCAGCAGCCCTTTTAACGGGGGGAATGAAAAACTGTTTTTT. It codes for CASSPFNGGNEKLFF.

This clone appeared once. This sequence joins TRBV14 and TRBJ1-1, with D perhaps TRBD1 (6 bases). Trimming took 5 bases from V and 11 from J, leaving 15 bases between them. Germline loops: CDR1 SGHDN, CDR2 FVKESK. The CDR3 consists of 12 residues. The CDR3 loop is CASSGLGGQAFF. The CDR3 DNA sequence: TGTGCCAGCAGCGGCTTGGGGGGGCAGGCTTTCTTT.

This chain connects TRBV5-1 to TRBJ2-7, with TRBD1 matching 7 bases. The trim removed 4 bases at V and 1 base at J, leaving 5 bases unmatched. This CDR3 has 14 residues. Looked up from germline, CDR1 is SGHRS and CDR2 is YFSETQ. Written as DNA, the CDR3 is TGCGCCAGCAGCCTTGACAGGGTATCCTACGAGCAGTACTTC. Encoded protein: CASSLDRVSYEQYF.

This clone was detected a few times. V and J are TRBV11-1 and TRBJ2-1, with TRBD2 identical over 11 bases. The length of the CDR3 is 16 residues. Germline V gene data show CDR1 as SGHAT and CDR2 as FQDESV (reference sequence). V was pared by 5 bases and J by 2 bases, with 5 bases of the junction left unmatched. The CDR3 is CASSPGTSGTYNEQFF. CDR3 nucleotides: TGTGCCAGCAGCCCCGGGACTAGCGGAACCTACAATGAGCAGTTCTTC.

This clone showed up just a few times. The genes are TRBV11-1 and TRBJ2-3; 8 bases fit TRBD2. V lost 2 bases, J lost 0 bases, and 1 base stayed unmatched. The CDR3 runs 15 residues. Germline lookup yields CDR1 SGHAT and CDR2 FQDESV (reference sequence). The CDR3 coding sequence is TGTGCCAGCAGCTTAACTAGCGGCAGCACAGATACGCAGTATTTT. It translates to CASSLTSGSTDTQYF.

V and J are TRBV27 and TRBJ1-1; D is possibly TRBD1 (6 bases). This CDR3 is 16 amino acids long. Germline lookup yields CDR1 MNHEY and CDR2 SMNVEV (reference sequence). V dropped 5 bases and J dropped 1 base, with 17 bases sitting between them. The CDR3 region is CASSPLDSPWNTEAFF. The CDR3 DNA is TGTGCCAGCAGTCCGCTGGACAGCCCATGGAACACTGAAGCTTTCTTT.

This chain connects TRBV30 to TRBJ1-1; D gene uncertain. V gave up 2 bases and J gave up 5 bases, with 6 bases separating them. The CDR3 loop spans 11 amino acids. CDR1 is GTSNPN and CDR2 is SVGIG in the germline V gene (reference sequence). The DNA of the CDR3 is TGTGCCTGGAGTTCCGGGACTGAAGCTTTCTTT. It is translated as CAWSSGTEAFF.

Concerning this clone: Mismatch with germline at one junction end may stem from a read error. This rearrangement joins TRBV30 to TRBJ2-2; possibly TRBD1 for D (5 bases). The V gene's germline CDR1 is GTSNPN and CDR2 SVGIG (reference sequence). The length of the CDR3 is 16 residues. For the CDR3, the DNA is TGTGCCTGGAGTGAAAAACAGGTTCCGAAGACCGGGGAGCTGTTTTTT. Translating it yields CAWSEKQVPKTGELFF.

For the CDR3, the DNA is TGTGCCAGCAGTCTCGGACAGGGGCAGCAGCCCCAGCATTTT. As protein: CASSLGQGQQPQHF. V gene TRBV28 combines with J gene TRBJ1-5; 9 nucleotides align to TRBD1. The CDR3 covers 14 residues. The germline CDR1 and CDR2 sequences are MDHEN and SYDVKM. V shed 5 bases and J 7 bases; nucleotides not matched to a gene: 6.

CDR3 loop: CASSRSTGTTLDTQYF. The CDR3 DNA follows: TGCGCCAGCAGCCGATCAACCGGGACTACCCTTGATACGCAGTATTTT. The genes are TRBV4-1 and TRBJ2-3; 7 nucleotides line up with TRBD2. The CDR3 sequence is 16 residues long. From germline, CDR1 is MGHRA and CDR2 YSYEKL. Trimming at V came to 4 bases and at J to 6 bases, leaving 13 bases not matched to a gene.

The rearrangement uses TRBV7-9 and TRBJ1-1; TRBD1 is a possible D gene (5 bases). The CDR3 is 14 residues long. Germline CDR1 is SEHNR and CDR2 is FQNEAQ (reference sequence). Trimming cost V 3 bases and J 7 bases, with 15 bases left between them. The CDR3 DNA reads TGTGCCAGCAGCTTGACGGGGGAATCGGATGAAGCTTTCTTT. It translates to CASSLTGESDEAFF. The whole variable domain, filled in from reference TRBV7-9 and TRBJ1-1, reads DTGVSQNPRHKITKRGQNVTFRCDPISEHNRLYWYRQTLGQGPEFLTYFQNEAQLEKSRLLSDRFSAERPKGSFSTLEIQRTEQGDSAMYLCASSLTGESDEAFFGQGTRLTVV.

V and J are TRBV5-1 and TRBJ1-3, with a weak D call TRBD1 (5 bases). The CDR3 consists of 16 residues. V lost 0 bases and J lost 6, with 16 bases in between. CDR1 SGHRS and CDR2 YFSETQ come from the germline V gene. In DNA, the CDR3 is TGCGCCAGCAGCTTGGGGCAGGGACTCGGCGAAAACACCATATATTTT. Its translation is CASSLGQGLGENTIYF. The variable domain in full, with the rest retrieved from reference TRBV5-1 and TRBJ1-3, is KAGVTQTPRYLIKTRGQQVTLSCSPISGHRSVSWYQQTPGQGLQFLFEYFSETQRNKGNFPGRFSGRQFSNSRSEMNVSTLELGDSALYLCASSLGQGLGENTIYFGEGSWLTVV.